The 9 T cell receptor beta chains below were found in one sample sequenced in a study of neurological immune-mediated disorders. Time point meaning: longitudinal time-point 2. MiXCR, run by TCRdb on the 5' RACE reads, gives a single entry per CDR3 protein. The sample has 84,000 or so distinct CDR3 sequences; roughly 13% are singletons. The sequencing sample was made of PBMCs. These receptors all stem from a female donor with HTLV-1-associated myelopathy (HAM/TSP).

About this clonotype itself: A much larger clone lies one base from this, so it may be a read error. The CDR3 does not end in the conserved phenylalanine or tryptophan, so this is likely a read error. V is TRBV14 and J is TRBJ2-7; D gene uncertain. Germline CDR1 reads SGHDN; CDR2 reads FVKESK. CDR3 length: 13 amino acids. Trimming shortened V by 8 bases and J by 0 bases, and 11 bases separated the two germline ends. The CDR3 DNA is TGTGCCAGCCGCGGCAGCAGCTCCTACGAGCAGTACCTC. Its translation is CASRGSSSYEQYL.

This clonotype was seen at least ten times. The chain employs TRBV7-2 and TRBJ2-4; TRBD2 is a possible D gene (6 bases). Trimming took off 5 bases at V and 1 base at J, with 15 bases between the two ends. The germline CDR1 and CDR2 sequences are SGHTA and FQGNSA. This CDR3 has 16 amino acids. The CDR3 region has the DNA TGTGCCAGCAGCCCTCCGGGGGTCAGCGCCAAAAACATTCAGTACTTC. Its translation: CASSPPGVSAKNIQYF.

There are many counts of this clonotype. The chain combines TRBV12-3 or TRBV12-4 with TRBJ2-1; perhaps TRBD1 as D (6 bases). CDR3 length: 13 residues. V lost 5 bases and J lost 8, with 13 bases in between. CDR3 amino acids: CASSEGGTDEQFF. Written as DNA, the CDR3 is TGTGCCAGCAGTGAAGGGGGTACGGATGAGCAGTTCTTC.

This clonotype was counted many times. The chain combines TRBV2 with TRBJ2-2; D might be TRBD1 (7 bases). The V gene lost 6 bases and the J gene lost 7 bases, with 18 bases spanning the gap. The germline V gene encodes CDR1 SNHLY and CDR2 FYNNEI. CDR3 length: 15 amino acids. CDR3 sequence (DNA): TGTGCCAGCAGCAAGCGGAGGGGGCAGGGCGGGGAGCTGTTTTTT. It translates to CASSKRRGQGGELFF.

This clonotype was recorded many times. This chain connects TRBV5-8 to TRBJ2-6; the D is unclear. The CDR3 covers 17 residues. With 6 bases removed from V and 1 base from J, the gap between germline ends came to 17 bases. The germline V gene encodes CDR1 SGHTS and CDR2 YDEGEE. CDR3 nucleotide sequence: TGTGCCAGCACCGAAGACCGAGGCAAGTCTGGGGCCAACGTCCTGACTTTC. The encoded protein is CASTEDRGKSGANVLTF.

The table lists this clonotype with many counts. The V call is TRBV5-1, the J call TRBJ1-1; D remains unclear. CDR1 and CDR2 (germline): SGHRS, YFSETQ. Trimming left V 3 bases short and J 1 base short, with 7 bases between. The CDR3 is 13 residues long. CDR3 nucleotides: TGCGCCAGCAGCTCGACGCAGAACACTGAAGCTTTCTTT. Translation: CASSSTQNTEAFF.

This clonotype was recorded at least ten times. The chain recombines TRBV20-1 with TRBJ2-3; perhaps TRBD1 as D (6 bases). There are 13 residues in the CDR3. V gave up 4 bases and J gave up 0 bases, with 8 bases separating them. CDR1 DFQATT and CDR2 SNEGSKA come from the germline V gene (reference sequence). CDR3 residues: CSATGESTDTQYF. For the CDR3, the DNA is TGCAGTGCTACAGGGGAGAGCACAGATACGCAGTATTTT.

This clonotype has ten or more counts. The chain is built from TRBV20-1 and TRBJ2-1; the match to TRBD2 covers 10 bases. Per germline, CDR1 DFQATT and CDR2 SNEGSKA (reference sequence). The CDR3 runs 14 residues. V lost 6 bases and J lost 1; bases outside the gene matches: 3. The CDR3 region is CSAPGLASYNEQFF. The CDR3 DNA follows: TGCAGTGCCCCGGGACTAGCGTCCTACAATGAGCAGTTCTTC.

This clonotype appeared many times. CDR3 residues: CASSGDTQYF. The CDR3 nucleotides are TGCGCCAGCAGCGGGGACACGCAGTACTTC. The chain employs TRBV5-1 and TRBJ2-7, with a tentative D call TRBD1 (6 bases). CDR1 is SGHRS and CDR2 is YFSETQ in the germline V gene. V lost 4 bases and J lost 9, with 8 bases in between. This CDR3 has 10 residues.